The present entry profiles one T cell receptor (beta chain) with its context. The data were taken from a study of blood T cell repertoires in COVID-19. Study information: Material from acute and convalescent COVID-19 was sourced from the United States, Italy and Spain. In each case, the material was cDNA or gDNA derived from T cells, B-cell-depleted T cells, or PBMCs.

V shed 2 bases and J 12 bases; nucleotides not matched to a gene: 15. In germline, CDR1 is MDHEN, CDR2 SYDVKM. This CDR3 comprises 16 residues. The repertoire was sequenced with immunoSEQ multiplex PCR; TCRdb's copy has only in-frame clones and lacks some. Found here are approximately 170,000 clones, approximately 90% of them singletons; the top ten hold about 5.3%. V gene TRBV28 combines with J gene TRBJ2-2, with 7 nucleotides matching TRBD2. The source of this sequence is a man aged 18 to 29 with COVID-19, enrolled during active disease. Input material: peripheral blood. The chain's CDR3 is CASSLPREDRPGQLFF. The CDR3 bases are TGTGCCAGCAGTTTACCACGGGAGGATAGGCCGGGCCAGCTGTTTTTT.